Shown below are 2 T cell receptor beta chains from a single sample sequenced in a study of blood T cell repertoires in COVID-19. Sequencing was performed with immunoSEQ multiplex PCR; in TCRdb, only in-frame clones are kept and a portion is missing. This table has around 70,000 clones, 87% appearing once. Sample: peripheral blood. The source of these receptors is a middle-aged man with active COVID-19.

This chain joins TRBV10-3 and TRBJ2-1; 7 bases map to TRBD2. The CDR3 loop spans 15 amino acids. The germline V gene encodes CDR1 ENHRY and CDR2 SYGVKD. Trimming at V came to 0 bases and at J to 8 bases, leaving 7 bases not matched to a gene. CDR3 nucleotide sequence: TGTGCCATCAGTGAGTCCCGCGCGGGGGTGGATGAGCAGTTCTTC. It is translated as CAISESRAGVDEQFF.

A single count supports this clone. The chain has TRBV27 and TRBJ1-1, with D tentatively TRBD1 (6 bases). With 5 bases removed from V and 3 bases from J, the gap between germline ends came to 25 bases. The CDR3 spans 18 residues. The germline V gene has CDR1 MNHEY and CDR2 SMNVEV (reference sequence). The CDR3 loop is CASSPGQSLQSYHTEAFF. The CDR3 coding sequence is TGTGCCAGCAGTCCTGGACAGTCCCTACAGTCTTATCACACTGAAGCTTTCTTT.